These 22 T cell receptor beta chains share one sample of origin, sequenced in a study of T cells expressing NK-cell markers. For each CDR3 protein, TCRdb gives one entry from its re-call of the 5' RACE reads, without DNA. The sample spans roughly 450,000 distinct CDR3 sequences; the ten largest clones claim roughly 1.4%. What was sequenced was blood T cells: a sorted CD56 or NKG2C T cell subset, CD4+ or CD8+ T cells, or bulk PBMC T cells (not recorded which). All receptors come from a woman aged 45 to 65 in good health.

The V gene is TRBV6-1, the J gene TRBJ2-2; TCRdb proposes TRBD2, but this gene call is untestable without DNA. The CDR3 spans 15 residues. The germline gives CDR1 MNHNS, CDR2 SASEGT. CDR3 residues: CASKTSGINTGELFF.

V usage is TRBV12-3 or TRBV12-4 and J usage is TRBJ2-1. This CDR3 has 11 amino acids. CDR3 loop: CASSSTSWQFF.

The rearrangement uses TRBV7-8 and TRBJ2-3; lacking DNA, the TRBD1 call made by TCRdb goes unchecked. Germline-derived CDR1 and CDR2 are SGHVS and FQNEAQ. This CDR3 spans 15 amino acids. The CDR3 is CASSQGGVHPDTQYF.

This chain joins TRBV20-1 and TRBJ2-1; the TRBD1 assignment by TCRdb is unverifiable without DNA. Germline V gene lookup returns CDR1 DFQATT and CDR2 SNEGSKA (reference sequence). The CDR3 extends over 15 amino acids. The CDR3 region is CSARVRGRLDNEQFF.

J is TRBJ2-1 and V is TRBV25-1; the D gene TCRdb calls, TRBD1, cannot be checked with no DNA. The CDR3 has 16 amino acids. Germline lookup yields CDR1 MGHDK and CDR2 SYGVNS. CDR3 residues: CASSGMTGGSYNEQFF.

The chain is built from TRBV24-1 and TRBJ2-7; TCRdb names TRBD2, which stays unverified in the absence of DNA. Germline CDR1 is KGHDR and CDR2 is SFDVKD. The CDR3 contains 16 residues. CDR3 loop: CATSDQTSGGSYEQYF.

The chain is built from TRBV9 and TRBJ2-3; TCRdb outputs TRBD2, but without DNA this stays unchecked. Germline CDR1 is SGDLS and CDR2 is YYNGEE. The CDR3 is 15 amino acids. This CDR3 reads CASSVAPSPGDTQYF.

The J gene is TRBJ2-7, the V gene TRBV5-1. There are 13 residues in the CDR3. Germline CDR1 and CDR2: SGHRS and YFSETQ. CDR3 sequence: CASSLEGRYEQYF. The variable domain in full, with the rest retrieved from reference TRBV5-1 and TRBJ2-7, is KAGVTQTPRYLIKTRGQQVTLSCSPISGHRSVSWYQQTPGQGLQFLFEYFSETQRNKGNFPGRFSGRQFSNSRSEMNVSTLELGDSALYLCASSLEGRYEQYFGPGTRLTVT.

The V gene is TRBV24-1, the J gene TRBJ2-1; TCRdb's D gene call, TRBD1, goes unchecked for lack of DNA. The CDR3 has 12 residues. Germline V gene lookup returns CDR1 KGHDR and CDR2 SFDVKD. The CDR3: CATNGDSDLQFF.

The chain employs TRBV6-6 and TRBJ1-1. The germline gives CDR1 MNHNY, CDR2 SVGAGI (reference sequence). The CDR3 loop spans 11 amino acids. Here the CDR3 reads CASTRNTEAFF.

The rearrangement links TRBV6-2 or TRBV6-3 to TRBJ1-2. Germline-derived CDR1 and CDR2 are MNHEY and SVGEGT. The CDR3 runs to 14 residues. This chain's CDR3 is CASSYAGFTYGYTF.

The rearrangement joins TRBV20-1 to TRBJ1-2. CDR1 and CDR2 (germline): DFQATT, SNEGSKA (reference sequence). The CDR3 is 12 amino acids. The CDR3 loop is CSASTTNYGYTF.

The chain is built from TRBV7-3 and TRBJ2-2. From germline, CDR1 is SGHTA and CDR2 FQGTGA. The CDR3 runs 14 residues. The chain's CDR3 is CASKEHPNTGELFF.

The J gene is TRBJ1-1, the V gene TRBV2; without DNA, the TCRdb call of TRBD1 cannot be checked. This CDR3 spans 11 amino acids. Germline CDR1 is SNHLY and CDR2 is FYNNEI. CDR3 in amino acids: CASSEAGRAFF.

This sequence joins TRBV27 and TRBJ1-5; TCRdb's assignment of TRBD1 cannot be checked, as there is no DNA. Germline CDR1 is MNHEY and CDR2 is SMNVEV (reference sequence). The CDR3 is made up of 17 amino acids. The CDR3 region is CASSPYRGQGGVWAQHF.

V and J are TRBV6-6 and TRBJ2-5; TCRdb indicates TRBD1, and absent DNA this call remains unverified. Germline V gene lookup returns CDR1 MNHNY and CDR2 SVGAGI (reference sequence). This CDR3 has 14 residues. The CDR3 protein is CASSHSDSLETQYF.

The V and J genes are TRBV20-1 and TRBJ2-5; TCRdb selects TRBD2, and the lack of DNA leaves this call unchecked. The CDR3 contains 14 residues. Germline-derived CDR1 and CDR2 are DFQATT and SNEGSKA (reference sequence). CDR3 sequence reads: CSALSGSKGETQYF.

This chain links TRBV5-1 with TRBJ2-3. CDR1 and CDR2 from the germline V gene are SGHRS and YFSETQ. This CDR3 comprises 15 residues. The CDR3 reads CASSLARPVADTQYF.

The rearrangement links TRBV2 to TRBJ2-1; there is no DNA to check the TCRdb D call of TRBD2. The CDR3 totals 15 residues. The germline V gene encodes CDR1 SNHLY and CDR2 FYNNEI. This chain's CDR3 is CASTPTSGIYNEQFF.

The rearrangement uses TRBV6-1 and TRBJ2-1; absent DNA, TCRdb's TRBD2 call cannot be checked. CDR1 is MNHNS and CDR2 is SASEGT in the germline V gene. This CDR3 region has 17 residues. The CDR3 reads CASSTLLAKSSYNEQFF.

The genes are TRBV5-1 and TRBJ2-2; no DNA is available, so the TRBD2 call from TCRdb remains unchecked. From germline, CDR1 is SGHRS and CDR2 YFSETQ. CDR3 size: 19 residues. CDR3 protein: CASRALDRKRDFNTGELFF. The complete variable domain, with remaining parts taken from reference TRBV5-1 and TRBJ2-2, reads KAGVTQTPRYLIKTRGQQVTLSCSPISGHRSVSWYQQTPGQGLQFLFEYFSETQRNKGNFPGRFSGRQFSNSRSEMNVSTLELGDSALYLCASRALDRKRDFNTGELFFGEGSRLTVL.

V usage is TRBV20-1 and J usage is TRBJ2-1; TCRdb returns TRBD1, unconfirmable since there is no DNA. Germline V gene lookup returns CDR1 DFQATT and CDR2 SNEGSKA (reference sequence). The CDR3 covers 12 residues. CDR3 in amino acids: CSAWDEGDEQFF.